This TCR beta chain was found in a study of T cell clonotyping in hematopoietic cell transplantation. Libraries were prepared by immunoSEQ multiplex PCR; TCRdb keeps only in-frame clonotypes and omits some of them. Found here are roughly 29,000 clones, 60% to 75% of them singletons; the top ten hold 5% to 6.5%. Described time point: recipient sample about 28 days before transplant, after cytoreduction. This clone was detected only a few times. The germline V gene encodes CDR1 LNHNV and CDR2 YYDKDF (reference sequence). V shed 0 bases and J 8 bases; nucleotides not matched to a gene: 6. The CDR3 is made up of 15 amino acids.

The sample was peripheral blood mononuclear cells, taken before stem cell transplant. This chain uses TRBV15 with TRBJ2-1, with 8 bases that match TRBD1. This clonotype originated in a man aged 45-65 years with myelodysplastic syndrome. Some clones in this sample may be carry-over from other donors' samples. The CDR3 DNA reads TGTGCCACCAGCAGAGAGACAGGGGTGAGAGATGAGCAGTTCTTC. Amino acids: CATSRETGVRDEQFF.